Below, 8 T cell receptor beta chains from the same sample are listed, as sequenced in a study of OX40 agonist ivuxolimab in advanced cancers. The repertoire was sequenced with immunoSEQ multiplex PCR; TCRdb's copy has only in-frame clones and lacks some. The sample holds about 86,000 clones, roughly 89% seen once. The material was CD4+ or CD8+ T cells sorted from blood, obtained in a trial of the OX40 agonist ivuxolimab. Every receptor here comes from an adult with an advanced solid tumor such as melanoma, head and neck, liver or kidney cancer.

The rearrangement joins TRBV6-5 to TRBJ1-4; unclear D gene. Germline V gene data show CDR1 as MNHEY and CDR2 as SVGAGI. The CDR3 is made up of 13 amino acids. V dropped 4 bases and J dropped 5 bases, with 8 bases sitting between them. CDR3 loop: CASSFRNNEKLFF. CDR3 DNA: TGTGCCAGCAGTTTTCGGAACAATGAAAAACTGTTTTTT.

The rearrangement links TRBV18 to TRBJ2-5; 16 bases fit TRBD2. Looked up from germline, CDR1 is KGHSH and CDR2 is LQKENI. This CDR3 is built from 17 residues. V lost 3 bases, J lost 5 bases, and 6 bases stayed unmatched. The CDR3 spells CASSPGTSGRAVETQYF. CDR3 nucleotide sequence: TGTGCCAGCTCACCCGGGACTAGCGGGAGGGCGGTCGAGACCCAGTACTTC. The full variable domain, rest sourced from reference TRBV18 and TRBJ2-5, is NAGVMQNPRHLVRRRGQEARLRCSPMKGHSHVYWYRQLPEEGLKFMVYLQKENIIDESGMPKERFSAEFPKEGPSILRIQQVVRGDSAAYFCASSPGTSGRAVETQYFGPGTRLLVL.

Only a few counts were recorded for this clone. The chain couples TRBV19 to TRBJ1-2; D not certain. The CDR3 has 13 amino acids. Trimming took off 3 bases at V and 0 bases at J, with 5 bases between the two ends. Germline CDR1 reads LNHDA; CDR2 reads SQIVND (reference sequence). The CDR3 coding sequence is TGTGCCAGTAGTATGCAGGCTAACTATGGCTACACCTTC. This translates into CASSMQANYGYTF.

J is TRBJ2-1 and V is TRBV5-4; D gene uncertain. This CDR3 spans 15 amino acids. Germline values: CDR1 SGHNT, CDR2 YYREEE (reference sequence). The V gene lost 6 bases and the J gene lost 0 bases, with 13 bases spanning the gap. CDR3 sequence (DNA): TGTGCCAGCACCTACGCCAGGAGCTCCTACAATGAGCAGTTCTTC. Encoded protein: CASTYARSSYNEQFF.

The chain is built from TRBV5-1 and TRBJ2-1, with 9 bases lining up with TRBD1. After removal of 4 bases from V and 7 bases from J, the junction contained 3 bases not matched to a gene. CDR3 length: 13 amino acids. Per the germline V gene, CDR1 is SGHRS and CDR2 is YFSETQ. CDR3 coding DNA: TGCGCCAGCAGCGGGACAGGGACGAATGAGCAGTTCTTC. It yields the protein CASSGTGTNEQFF.

The chain combines TRBV6-5 with TRBJ2-7; no clear D. This CDR3 is 14 amino acids long. CDR1 and CDR2 from the germline V gene are MNHEY and SVGAGI. The V and J ends lost 5 bases and 3 bases respectively, with 14 bases between them. The CDR3: CASSSGDHNYEQYF. The CDR3 DNA sequence: TGTGCCAGCAGTAGTGGCGACCACAACTACGAGCAGTACTTC.

This chain connects TRBV27 to TRBJ1-3; perhaps TRBD1 as D (5 bases). The CDR3 is made up of 15 amino acids. Germline V lookup: CDR1 MNHEY, CDR2 SMNVEV (reference sequence). V was clipped by 4 bases and J by 1 base, with 11 bases between them. For the CDR3, the DNA is TGTGCCAGCAGTTCCCACTGGGGGTCTGGAAACACCATATATTTT. This translates into CASSSHWGSGNTIYF.

This sequence joins TRBV9 and TRBJ1-1; no clear D gene. The V gene's germline CDR1 is SGDLS and CDR2 YYNGEE. The V end was cut by 2 bases, the J end by 0 bases, with 5 bases between. The length of the CDR3 is 13 residues. The CDR3 loop is CASSVTVNTEAFF. The CDR3 DNA reads TGTGCCAGCAGCGTTACGGTGAACACTGAAGCTTTCTTT.